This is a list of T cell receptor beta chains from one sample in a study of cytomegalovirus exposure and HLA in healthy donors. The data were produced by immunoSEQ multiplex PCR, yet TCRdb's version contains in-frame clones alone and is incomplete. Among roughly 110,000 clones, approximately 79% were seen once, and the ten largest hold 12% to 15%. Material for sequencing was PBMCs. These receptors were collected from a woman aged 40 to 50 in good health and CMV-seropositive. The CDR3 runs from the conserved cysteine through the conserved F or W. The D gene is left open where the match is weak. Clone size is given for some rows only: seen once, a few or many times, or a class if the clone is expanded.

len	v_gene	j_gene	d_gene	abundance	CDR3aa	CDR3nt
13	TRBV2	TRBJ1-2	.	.	CASNRDRLYGYTF	TGTGCCAGCAACAGAGACAGACTCTATGGCTACACCTTC
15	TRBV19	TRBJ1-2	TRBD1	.	CASSTGTGQSYGYTF	TGTGCCAGTAGTACCGGTACGGGACAGTCTTATGGCTACACCTTC
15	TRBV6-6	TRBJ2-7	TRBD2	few	CASRSVSGGSYEQYF	TGTGCCAGCAGATCCGTTAGCGGGGGATCCTACGAGCAGTACTTC
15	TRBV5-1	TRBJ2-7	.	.	CASSLTGTPGYEQYF	TGCGCCAGCAGTTTAACCGGGACACCCGGCTACGAGCAGTACTTC
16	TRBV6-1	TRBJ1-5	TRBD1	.	CASREQGSGSNQPQHF	TGTGCCAGCAGGGAACAGGGGAGTGGGAGCAATCAGCCCCAGCATTTT
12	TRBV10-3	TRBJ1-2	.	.	CATSDSHYGYTF	TGTGCCACATCGGACAGTCACTATGGCTACACCTTC
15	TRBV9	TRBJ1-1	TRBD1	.	CASSEGTVGSAEAFF	TGTGCCAGCAGTGAAGGGACAGTCGGTAGTGCTGAAGCTTTCTTT
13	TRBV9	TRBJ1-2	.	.	CASSPDGRGGYTF	TGTGCCAGCAGCCCCGACGGGCGGGGTGGCTACACCTTC
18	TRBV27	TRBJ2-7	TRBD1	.	CASSSLGNPGQGLYEQYF	TGTGCCAGCAGTTCCCTGGGGAATCCGGGACAGGGACTCTACGAGCAGTACTTC
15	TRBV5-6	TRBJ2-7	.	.	CASSPTLGVPYEQYF	TGTGCCAGCAGCCCCACACTAGGTGTTCCCTACGAGCAGTACTTC
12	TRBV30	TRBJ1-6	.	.	CAWSVSGSPLHF	TGTGCCTGGAGTGTCTCAGGTTCACCCCTCCACTTT
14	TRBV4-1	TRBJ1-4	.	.	CASSQQGSGEKLFF	TGCGCCAGCAGCCAGCAGGGTTCAGGTGAAAAACTGTTTTTT
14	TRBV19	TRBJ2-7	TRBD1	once	CASSIEDREYEQYF	TGTGCCAGTAGTATTGAGGACAGGGAATACGAGCAGTACTTC
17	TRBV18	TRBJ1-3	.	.	CASSPPFSQTTGNTIYF	TGTGCCAGCTCACCACCGTTTTCTCAGACAACTGGAAACACCATATATTTT
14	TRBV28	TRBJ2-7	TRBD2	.	CVSTGGGTTYEQYF	TGTGTCAGCACTGGCGGGGGGACTACCTACGAGCAGTACTTC
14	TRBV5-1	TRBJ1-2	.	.	CASSFGGQGDGYTF	TGCGCCAGCAGCTTCGGTGGCCAAGGGGATGGCTACACCTTC
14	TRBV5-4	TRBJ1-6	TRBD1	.	CASRPDRGSSPLHF	TGTGCCAGCAGACCGGACAGGGGTAGTTCACCCCTCCACTTT
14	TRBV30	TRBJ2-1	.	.	CAWSLGGSYNEQFF	TGTGCCTGGAGTTTGGGGGGCTCCTACAATGAGCAGTTCTTC
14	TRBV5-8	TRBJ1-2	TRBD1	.	CASSSGQGPNGYTF	TGTGCCAGCAGCTCGGGACAGGGGCCCAATGGCTACACCTTC
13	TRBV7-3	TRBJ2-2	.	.	CASSTGIGGELFF	TGTGCCAGCAGCACAGGGATAGGGGGGGAGCTGTTTTTT
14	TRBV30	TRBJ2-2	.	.	CAWSGYRDTGELFF	TGTGCCTGGAGTGGATACAGAGACACCGGGGAGCTGTTTTTT
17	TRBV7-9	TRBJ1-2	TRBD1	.	CASSLALSGGARYGYTF	TGTGCCAGCAGCTTAGCGCTTTCAGGGGGCGCGCGGTATGGCTACACCTTC
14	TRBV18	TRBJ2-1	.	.	CASSLNGAQNEQFF	TGTGCCAGCTCACTAAATGGAGCCCAGAATGAGCAGTTCTTC
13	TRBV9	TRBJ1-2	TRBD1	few	CASSAGQGSGYTF	TGTGCCAGCAGCGCGGGACAGGGTAGTGGCTACACCTTC
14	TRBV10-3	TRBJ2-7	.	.	CAISEARASYEQYF	TGTGCCATCAGTGAGGCCAGGGCCTCCTACGAGCAGTACTTC
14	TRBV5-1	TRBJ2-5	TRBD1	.	CASSPGTGEETQYF	TGCGCCAGCAGCCCGGGGACAGGAGAGGAGACCCAGTACTTC
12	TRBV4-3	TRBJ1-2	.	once	CASSQEQRGYTF	TGCGCCAGCAGCCAAGAACAAAGAGGCTACACCTTC
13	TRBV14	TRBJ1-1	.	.	CASSQWQGGEAFF	TGTGCCAGCAGCCAGTGGCAGGGCGGTGAAGCTTTCTTT
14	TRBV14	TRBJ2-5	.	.	CASSQYDSQETQYF	TGTGCCAGCAGCCAATACGACAGCCAAGAGACCCAGTACTTC
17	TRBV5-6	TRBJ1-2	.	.	CASSLASGHSAGYGYTF	TGTGCCAGCAGCTTGGCTTCCGGACACTCGGCTGGCTATGGCTACACCTTC
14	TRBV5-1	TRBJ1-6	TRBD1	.	CASSSGQGDSPLHF	TGCGCCAGCAGCTCGGGACAGGGGGATTCACCCCTCCACTTT
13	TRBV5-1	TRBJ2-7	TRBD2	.	CASSLPGGTEQYF	TGCGCCAGCAGCTTGCCGGGGGGGACCGAGCAGTACTTC
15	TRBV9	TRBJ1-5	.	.	CASSLRGDSNQPQHF	TGTGCCAGCAGCCTCAGAGGTGATAGCAATCAGCCCCAGCATTTT
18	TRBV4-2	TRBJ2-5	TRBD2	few	CASSQEWASGVVRETQYF	TGTGCCAGCAGCCAAGAATGGGCTAGCGGGGTGGTACGAGAGACCCAGTACTTC
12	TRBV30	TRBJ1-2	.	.	CAWTGRNYGYTF	TGTGCCTGGACGGGTCGAAACTATGGCTACACCTTC
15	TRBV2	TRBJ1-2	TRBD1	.	CASSEGDRANYGYTF	TGTGCCAGCAGTGAAGGGGACAGAGCTAACTATGGCTACACCTTC
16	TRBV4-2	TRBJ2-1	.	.	CASSQDRGWVESEQFF	TGTGCCAGCAGCCAAGATCGCGGCTGGGTTGAATCTGAGCAGTTCTTC
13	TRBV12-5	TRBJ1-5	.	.	CASGRMGHQPQHF	TGTGCTAGTGGCCGCATGGGCCATCAGCCCCAGCATTTT
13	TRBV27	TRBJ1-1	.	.	CAASNSMNTEAFF	TGTGCCGCCAGTAATTCGATGAACACTGAAGCTTTCTTT
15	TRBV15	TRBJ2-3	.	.	CATSSSPTRSDTQYF	TGTGCCACCAGCAGTAGTCCAACTAGGTCGGATACGCAGTATTTT
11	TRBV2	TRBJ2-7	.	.	CASSAGSEQYF	TGTGCCAGCAGTGCGGGTAGCGAGCAGTACTTC
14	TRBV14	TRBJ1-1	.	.	CASSQRLPNTEAFF	TGTGCCAGCAGCCAAAGACTGCCGAACACTGAAGCTTTCTTT
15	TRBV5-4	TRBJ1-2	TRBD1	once	CASSLGTGVYYGYTF	TGTGCCAGCAGCTTAGGGACAGGGGTTTACTATGGCTACACCTTC
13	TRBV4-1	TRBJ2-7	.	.	CASSQDLAWEQYF	TGCGCCAGCAGCCAAGATCTAGCCTGGGAGCAGTACTTC
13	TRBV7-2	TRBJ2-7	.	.	CASSSRVSYEQYF	TGTGCCAGCAGCTCTCGGGTCTCTTACGAGCAGTACTTC
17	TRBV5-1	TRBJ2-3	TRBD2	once	CASSRGRAGGPGDTQYF	TGCGCCAGCAGCAGGGGAAGAGCGGGGGGGCCAGGAGATACGCAGTATTTT
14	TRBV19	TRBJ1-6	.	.	CASSISTVNSPLHF	TGTGCCAGTAGTATATCGACAGTGAATTCACCCCTCCACTTT
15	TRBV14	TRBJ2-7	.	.	CASSPRAGSSYEQYF	TGTGCCAGCAGCCCACGGGCGGGGAGCTCCTACGAGCAGTACTTC
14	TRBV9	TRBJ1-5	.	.	CASSVDGTYQPQHF	TGTGCCAGCAGCGTAGACGGTACTTATCAGCCCCAGCATTTT
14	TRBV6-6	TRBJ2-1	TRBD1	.	CASRPGGVYNEQFF	TGTGCCAGCAGACCAGGGGGAGTCTACAATGAGCAGTTCTTC
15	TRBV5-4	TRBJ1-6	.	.	CASSLGGGLNSPLHF	TGTGCCAGCAGCTTGGGCGGGGGCCTTAATTCACCCCTCCACTTT
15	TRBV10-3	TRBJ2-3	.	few	CAITRGQGGADTQYF	TGTGCCATCACCCGTGGGCAAGGTGGCGCAGATACGCAGTATTTT
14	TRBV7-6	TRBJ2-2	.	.	CASSLVAGTGELFF	TGTGCCAGCAGCTTAGTCGCAGGGACCGGGGAGCTGTTTTTT
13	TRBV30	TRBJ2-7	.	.	CAWTLPGGYEQYF	TGTGCCTGGACACTTCCTGGAGGTTACGAGCAGTACTTC
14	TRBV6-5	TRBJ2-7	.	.	CASRAGPRDYEQYF	TGTGCCAGCAGGGCAGGGCCCCGCGACTACGAGCAGTACTTC
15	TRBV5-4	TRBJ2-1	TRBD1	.	CASSLDRGPYNEQFF	TGTGCCAGCAGCCTGGACAGGGGGCCCTACAATGAGCAGTTCTTC
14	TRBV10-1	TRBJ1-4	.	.	CASSNSATNEKLFF	TGCGCCAGCTCCAACTCTGCAACTAATGAAAAACTGTTTTTT
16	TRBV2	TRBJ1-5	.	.	CASSERQGTSNQPQHF	TGTGCCAGCAGTGAACGGCAGGGCACTAGCAATCAGCCCCAGCATTTT
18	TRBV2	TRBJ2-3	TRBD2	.	CASRGPGLAGGPSATQYF	TGTGCCAGCAGGGGTCCGGGACTAGCGGGGGGGCCGTCGGCTACGCAGTATTTT